This T cell receptor beta chain was sequenced in a study of cytomegalovirus exposure and HLA in healthy donors. In germline, CDR1 is MDHEN, CDR2 SYDVKM. V lost 2 bases and J lost 6, with 5 bases in between. The length of the CDR3 is 12 residues. The protocol was immunoSEQ multiplex PCR, while the TCRdb copy is restricted to in-frame clones and leaves out a portion. The repertoire holds 110,000 to 150,000 clones, with 86% as singletons. The chain joins TRBV28 to TRBJ2-1, with no clear D. The source of this sequence is a man younger than 35 in good health and CMV-seronegative. The sample taken for sequencing was PBMCs. The CDR3 nucleotides read TGTGCCAGCAGTTTAGGCGGCAATGAGCAGTTCTTC. Protein product: CASSLGGNEQFF.